This T cell receptor beta chain originates from a study of radiation and T cells in renal cell carcinoma. Findings and limits, study-wide: In blood, top tumor clones expanded by 2 weeks, shrinking by 4. Pretreatment tumor biopsies were lacking, so baseline clonotypes are unknown.

Sequencing was performed with immunoSEQ multiplex PCR; in TCRdb, only in-frame clones are kept and a portion is missing. The data contain 130,000 or so clones, over 80% of them singletons. V dropped 5 bases and J dropped 0; count of bases not matched to a gene: 4. The CDR3 sequence is 15 residues long. Per the germline V gene, CDR1 is SGHVS and CDR2 is FQNEAQ. As for time point: baseline pretreatment blood. The treatment: 15 Gy SBRT to primary tumor, nephrectomy 4 weeks later. This renal cell carcinoma was of the clear cell type. On this clone: Antigen: not known.

The V and J genes are TRBV7-8 and TRBJ2-1; 7 bases match TRBD1. The sample in question was blood, obtained from a patient whose treatment included radiotherapy and nephrectomy. The TCR comes from a woman between 50 and 59 years old with renal cell carcinoma. This CDR3 reads CASSARQGSYNEQFF. CDR3 DNA sequence: TGTGCCAGCAGCGCACGACAGGGCTCCTACAATGAGCAGTTCTTC.